Listed here are 21 T cell receptor beta chains from one sample, sequenced in a study of T cells in Graves' hyperthyroidism and ophthalmopathy. TCR beta CDR3 regions were amplified from RNA. In the first-round RT-PCR of the TCR CDR3, the HTBI primer set was used. TCRdb recomputed calls from the multiplex PCR reads with MiXCR, one row per CDR3 protein. Altogether around 480,000 distinct CDR3 sequences are present, 14% being singletons, with the ten largest covering less than 20%. Sample: blood. These receptors originate from a woman aged 18-30 years with Graves' hyperthyroidism.

As to this clonotype: A much larger clone lies one base from this, so it may be a read error. The gene calls are TRBV6-1 and TRBJ2-7; 9 nucleotides match TRBD2. V gave up 3 bases and J gave up 6 bases; unmatched junction bases: 6. CDR3 length: 14 residues. The germline CDR1 and CDR2 sequences are MNHNS and SASEGT. In DNA form, the CDR3 reads TGTGCCAGCAGTGAGGGCGGGAGGGCCGCCGAGCAGTACGTC. Translation gives CASSEGGRAAEQYV.

The rearrangement links TRBV6-1 to TRBJ2-7, with 12 bases fitting TRBD2. Germline CDR1 MNHNS, CDR2 SASEGT. The CDR3 runs 15 residues. The trim removed 6 bases at V and 2 bases at J, leaving 5 bases unmatched. The CDR3 DNA follows: TGTGCCAGCAGCCGGACTAGCGGGACAACCTACGAGCAGTACTTC. Protein product: CASSRTSGTTYEQYF.

This clonotype has ten or more counts. This rearrangement joins TRBV4-1 to TRBJ2-7, with D unclear. Germline-derived CDR1 and CDR2 are MGHRA and YSYEKL. Trimming took 4 bases from V and 3 from J, leaving 13 bases between them. The CDR3 sequence is 14 residues long. In DNA, the CDR3 is TGCGCCAGCAGCCCGGGTGTTACCGTCTACGAGCAGTACGTC. Its translation is CASSPGVTVYEQYV.

This clonotype occurred many times. Here the CDR3 DNA reads TGTGCCAGCAGTCTTAAGACAGGGCGTAATGAAAAACTGTTTTTT. Amino acid sequence: CASSLKTGRNEKLFF. The rearrangement uses TRBV12-3 or TRBV12-4 and TRBJ1-4; 7 bases fit TRBD1. V trimming: 5 bases; J trimming: 4 bases; junction bases outside the gene matches: 7. The CDR3 is made up of 15 amino acids.

There are a few counts of this clonotype. The chain carries TRBV6-1 and TRBJ2-3; possibly TRBD2 for D (6 bases). CDR1 is MNHNS and CDR2 is SASEGT in the germline V gene. The CDR3 is 13 residues long. The V end lost 7 bases, the J end lost 10 bases, and 18 bases lay between the germline ends. The CDR3 coding sequence is TGTGCCAGCACGCGGGGTTCCCGAGGGGCGCAGTATTTT. Amino acids: CASTRGSRGAQYF.

This clonotype was seen only a few times. The rearrangement links TRBV6-1 to TRBJ1-1; D might be TRBD1 (6 bases). V lost 8 bases and J 0 bases, leaving 10 bases between the germline ends. The CDR3 is 13 residues long. From germline, CDR1 is MNHNS and CDR2 SASEGT. In DNA form, the CDR3 reads TGTGCCAGCTACAGGGTCATGAACACTGAAGCTTTCTTT. Residues: CASYRVMNTEAFF.

This clonotype was counted ten times or more. V gene TRBV30 combines with J gene TRBJ2-3; 7 nucleotides line up with TRBD2. J gave up 5 bases and V 0 bases, and 8 bases lay outside the gene matches. This CDR3 spans 15 amino acids. Germline V gene lookup returns CDR1 GTSNPN and CDR2 SVGIG (reference sequence). In DNA, the CDR3 is TGTGCCTGGAGTGTACTGGAGCGGGACGGAGATACGCAGTATTTT. It yields the protein CAWSVLERDGDTQYF.

This clonotype was seen only a few times. The V call is TRBV5-1, the J call TRBJ2-2; 10 nucleotides match TRBD1. The CDR3 spans 14 residues. Germline V gene data show CDR1 as SGHRS and CDR2 as YFSETQ. The junction had 3 bases not matched to a gene; V was cut back by 4 bases and J by 6 bases. The CDR3 sequence is CASSRDRGSGELFF. In nucleotides, the CDR3 is TGCGCCAGCAGCAGGGACAGGGGATCCGGGGAGCTGTTTTTT. Based on the CDR3 plus reference TRBV5-1 and TRBJ2-2, the full variable domain is KAGVTQTPRYLIKTRGQQVTLSCSPISGHRSVSWYQQTPGQGLQFLFEYFSETQRNKGNFPGRFSGRQFSNSRSEMNVSTLELGDSALYLCASSRDRGSGELFFGEGSRLTVL.

A few counts support this clonotype. The chain joins TRBV11-3 to TRBJ1-1, with D maybe TRBD1 (5 bases). There are 15 residues in the CDR3. Germline V lookup: CDR1 SGHNT, CDR2 YENEEA. Between the trimmed V and J ends, which lost 5 bases and 1 base, there was a span of 14 bases. CDR3 in DNA: TGTGCCAGCAGCCCCCTGACAGCGTCGAACACTGAAGCTTTCTTT. Its translation is CASSPLTASNTEAFF.

This chain joins TRBV6-1 and TRBJ1-5; D is perhaps TRBD1 (6 bases). Trimming left V 5 bases short and J 6 bases short, with 14 bases between. Germline V gives CDR1 MNHNS, CDR2 SASEGT. The CDR3 totals 14 residues. The CDR3 nucleotides read TGTGCCAGCAGTCACAGGGATTACGGTCAGCCCCAGCATTTT. Its translation is CASSHRDYGQPQHF.

This clonotype was counted ten times or more. The chain is built from TRBV10-3 and TRBJ1-1, with no clear D. The CDR3 sequence is 11 residues long. Germline CDR1 reads ENHRY; CDR2 reads SYGVKD. V was shortened by 4 bases and J by 3 bases, with 3 bases between the two germline ends. The CDR3 here is CAISVDTEAFF. Written as DNA, the CDR3 is TGTGCCATCAGTGTCGACACTGAAGCTTTCTTT.

This clonotype was seen at least ten times. The J gene is TRBJ1-2, the V gene TRBV12-3 or TRBV12-4; D may be TRBD1 (6 bases). Trimming stripped 2 bases from V and 4 bases from J, with 20 bases between. The CDR3 runs 17 residues. The CDR3 nucleotides are TGTGCCAGCAGTTTATCTCGGGGGCTTGGGGAACTCTATGGCTACACCTTC. Its translation: CASSLSRGLGELYGYTF.

This clonotype showed up many times. The chain employs TRBV9 and TRBJ1-1; D gene ambiguous. V was shortened by 3 bases and J by 4 bases, with 7 bases between the two germline ends. Germline lookup yields CDR1 SGDLS and CDR2 YYNGEE. This CDR3 is built from 12 residues. This chain's CDR3 is CASSADGTEAFF. The CDR3 DNA reads as TGTGCCAGCAGCGCAGACGGCACTGAAGCTTTCTTT.

Many counts were recorded for this clonotype. This sequence joins TRBV6-1 and TRBJ2-3, with a tentative D call TRBD2 (6 bases). This CDR3 has 15 amino acids. The germline V gene encodes CDR1 MNHNS and CDR2 SASEGT. V gave up 4 bases and J gave up 6 bases, with 17 bases separating them. In DNA form, the CDR3 reads TGTGCCAGCAGTGGCGCGCGGGATGGTCTGGATACGCAGTATTTT. It specifies CASSGARDGLDTQYF.

This clonotype appeared many times. The V call is TRBV30, the J call TRBJ1-4; tentative D call: TRBD1 (6 bases). This CDR3 comprises 15 residues. V gave up 4 bases and J gave up 7 bases, with 19 bases separating them. Germline values: CDR1 GTSNPN, CDR2 SVGIG (reference sequence). CDR3 protein: CAWTAYGGRGEKLFF. The CDR3 DNA reads TGTGCCTGGACGGCCTACGGGGGGCGAGGTGAAAAACTGTTTTTT.

This clonotype was recorded at least ten times. The chain employs TRBV12-3 or TRBV12-4 and TRBJ2-1; D is possibly TRBD2 (6 bases). There are 12 residues in the CDR3. V was trimmed by 5 bases and J by 9 bases, leaving 11 bases between them. CDR3 in amino acids: CASSGLQFEQFF. The CDR3, as DNA: TGTGCCAGCAGTGGACTACAATTTGAGCAGTTCTTC.

This clonotype was found a few times. The chain employs TRBV18 and TRBJ2-2; perhaps TRBD1 as D (5 bases). V was pared by 1 base and J by 1 base, with 13 bases between. CDR1 and CDR2 from the germline V gene are KGHSH and LQKENI. This CDR3 contains 17 residues. CDR3 protein: CASSPQQATQNTGELFF. Here the CDR3 DNA reads TGTGCCAGCTCACCACAACAGGCAACCCAGAACACCGGGGAGCTGTTTTTT. Variable domain in full (rest from reference TRBV18 and TRBJ2-2): NAGVMQNPRHLVRRRGQEARLRCSPMKGHSHVYWYRQLPEEGLKFMVYLQKENIIDESGMPKERFSAEFPKEGPSILRIQQVVRGDSAAYFCASSPQQATQNTGELFFGEGSRLTVL.

This clonotype was seen at least ten times. The V gene is TRBV5-1, the J gene TRBJ2-1, with no clear D. This CDR3 spans 15 amino acids. The V gene lost 3 bases and the J gene lost 6 bases, with 16 bases spanning the gap. Per germline, CDR1 SGHRS and CDR2 YFSETQ. CDR3 sequence reads: CASSYIGPVVNEQFF. The CDR3 nucleotides are TGCGCCAGCAGCTACATTGGGCCAGTGGTCAATGAGCAGTTCTTC.

This chain joins TRBV7-3 and TRBJ2-1; 10 bases are shared with TRBD2. Germline lookup yields CDR1 SGHTA and CDR2 FQGTGA. This CDR3 has 16 residues. V lost 5 bases and J lost 7; bases outside the gene matches: 11. CDR3 nucleotides: TGTGCCAGCAGCCCCCCGGGTAGCGGGAGGAGAAATGAGCAGTTCTTC. This gives the protein CASSPPGSGRRNEQFF. Based on the CDR3 plus reference TRBV7-3 and TRBJ2-1, the full variable domain is GAGVSQTPSNKVTEKGKYVELRCDPISGHTALYWYRQSLGQGPEFLIYFQGTGAADDSGLPNDRFFAVRPEGSVSTLKIQRTERGDSAVYLCASSPPGSGRRNEQFFGPGTRLTVL.

The rearrangement links TRBV5-1 to TRBJ1-4; TRBD1 is a possible D gene (6 bases). The CDR3 consists of 13 residues. V lost 8 bases to trimming and J lost 3 bases, with 11 bases between them. Germline V lookup: CDR1 SGHRS, CDR2 YFSETQ. CDR3 in amino acids: CARFTGPNEKLFF. The CDR3 DNA reads as TGCGCCAGATTCACAGGGCCTAATGAAAAACTGTTTTTT. Combining the CDR3 with reference TRBV5-1 and TRBJ1-4 gives the whole variable domain KAGVTQTPRYLIKTRGQQVTLSCSPISGHRSVSWYQQTPGQGLQFLFEYFSETQRNKGNFPGRFSGRQFSNSRSEMNVSTLELGDSALYLCARFTGPNEKLFFGSGTQLSVL.

In this sample, this clonotype turned up many times. This chain joins TRBV27 and TRBJ1-1; no clear D. Germline CDR1 and CDR2: MNHEY and SMNVEV (reference sequence). The V end was cut by 4 bases, the J end by 4 bases, with 13 bases between. CDR3 length: 14 residues. The CDR3 DNA reads as TGTGCCAGCAGTTGGGCGGGGATGGGCACTGAAGCTTTCTTT. It yields the protein CASSWAGMGTEAFF.